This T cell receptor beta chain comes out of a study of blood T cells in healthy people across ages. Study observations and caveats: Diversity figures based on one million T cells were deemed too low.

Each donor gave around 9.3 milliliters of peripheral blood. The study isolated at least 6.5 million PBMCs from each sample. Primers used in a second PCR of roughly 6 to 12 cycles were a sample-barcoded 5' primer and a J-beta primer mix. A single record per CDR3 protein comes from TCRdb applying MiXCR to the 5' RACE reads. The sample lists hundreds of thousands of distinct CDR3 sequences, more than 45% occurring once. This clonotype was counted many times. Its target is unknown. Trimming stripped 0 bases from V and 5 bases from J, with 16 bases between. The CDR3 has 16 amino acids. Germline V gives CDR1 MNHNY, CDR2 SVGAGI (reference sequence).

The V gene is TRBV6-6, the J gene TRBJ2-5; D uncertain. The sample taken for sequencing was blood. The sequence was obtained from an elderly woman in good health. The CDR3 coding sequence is TGTGCCAGCAGTTACTCCCTCCTAGGAAGCGACGAGACCCAGTACTTC. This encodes CASSYSLLGSDETQYF.